This T cell receptor (beta chain) came from a study of shared clonotypes between healthy human individuals. In the study overall: Researchers drew samples from a couple of women and a few men aged 18 to 49. Each donor had three CD4 naive, three CD4 memory, two CD8 naive and one CD8 memory plate. General study results and limits: Sharing across a few donors was seen in 4% to 5.5% of naive CD4 clonotypes.

With respect to this clone: Its target is not known. This specimen includes other DNA sequences encoding the same CDR3.

The study drew all its donors from Caucasian adults living in Nashville, Tennessee. This table comes from immunoSEQ multiplex PCR, and its TCRdb copy is limited to in-frame clones, with some not included. The sample lists 2 million to 2.5 million clones, just under 95% seen once, with 0.37% in the top ten. J was trimmed by 0 bases and V by 4 bases; bases with no gene match: 6. The germline V gene has CDR1 MGHRA and CDR2 YSYEKL. This CDR3 is 16 amino acids long. The receptor comes from a man between 18 and 29 years old in good health. Some clones in this sample may be carry-over from other donors' samples. Sample: naive CD4+ T cells from PBMCs. Specified subset: CD45RA+ positively selected. The V gene is TRBV4-1, the J gene TRBJ2-1; the match to TRBD1 covers 7 bases. CDR3 nucleotide sequence: TGCGCCAGCAGCCGGGACAGCGGAAGCTCCTACAATGAGCAGTTCTTC. Protein product: CASSRDSGSSYNEQFF.